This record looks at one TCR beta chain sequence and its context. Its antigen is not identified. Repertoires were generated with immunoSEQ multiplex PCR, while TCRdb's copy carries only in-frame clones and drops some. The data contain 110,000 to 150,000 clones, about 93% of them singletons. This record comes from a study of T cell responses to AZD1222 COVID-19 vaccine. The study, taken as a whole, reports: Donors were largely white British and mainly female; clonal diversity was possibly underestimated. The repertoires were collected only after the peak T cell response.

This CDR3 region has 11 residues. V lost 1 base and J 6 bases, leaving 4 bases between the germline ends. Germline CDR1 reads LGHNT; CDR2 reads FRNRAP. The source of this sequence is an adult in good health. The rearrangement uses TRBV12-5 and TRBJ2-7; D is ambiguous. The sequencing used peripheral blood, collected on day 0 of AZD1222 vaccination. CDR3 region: CASGLAPEQYF. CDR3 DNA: TGTGCTAGTGGTTTGGCACCCGAGCAGTACTTC.